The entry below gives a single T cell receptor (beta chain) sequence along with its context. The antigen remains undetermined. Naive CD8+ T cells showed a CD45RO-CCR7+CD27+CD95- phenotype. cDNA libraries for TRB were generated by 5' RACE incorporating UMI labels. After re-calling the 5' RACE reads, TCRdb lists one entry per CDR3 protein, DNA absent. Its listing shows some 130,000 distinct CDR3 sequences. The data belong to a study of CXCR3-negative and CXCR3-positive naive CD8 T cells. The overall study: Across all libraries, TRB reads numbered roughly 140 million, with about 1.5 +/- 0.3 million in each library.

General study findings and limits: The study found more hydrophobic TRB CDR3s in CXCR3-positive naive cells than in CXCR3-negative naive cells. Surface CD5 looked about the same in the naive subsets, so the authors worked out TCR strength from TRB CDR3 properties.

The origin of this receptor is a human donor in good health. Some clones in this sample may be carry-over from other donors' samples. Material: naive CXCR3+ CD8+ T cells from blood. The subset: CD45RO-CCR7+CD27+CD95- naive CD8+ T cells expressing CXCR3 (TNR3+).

This chain's CDR3 is CASREDRGDGYTF. This chain joins TRBV7-9 and TRBJ1-2; TCRdb designates TRBD1, a call that cannot be tested without DNA. CDR1 is SEHNR and CDR2 is FQNEAQ in the germline V gene (reference sequence). The CDR3 runs 13 residues. The full variable domain, in which reference TRBV7-9 and TRBJ1-2 provide the parts outside the CDR3, is DTGVSQNPRHKITKRGQNVTFRCDPISEHNRLYWYRQTLGQGPEFLTYFQNEAQLEKSRLLSDRFSAERPKGSFSTLEIQRTEQGDSAMYLCASREDRGDGYTFGSGTRLTVV.